This TCR beta chain originates from a study of cytomegalovirus exposure and HLA in healthy donors. With regard to this clone: Its target is not known.

General observations from the study: The listing of 150 or so TCR beta chains classed them as cytomegalovirus-associated. After further analysis at a later stage, 15,000 to 20,000 TCR beta sequences were associated with HLA alleles at 0.05 false discovery rate.

Primers: 60 Vbeta forward and 13 Jbeta reverse. Per the authors' pipeline: About 10 million shared chains were among the about 80 million unique TCR beta chains that a later analysis counted. Sequencing was performed with immunoSEQ multiplex PCR; in TCRdb, only in-frame clones are kept and a portion is missing. V and J calls and clone size are copied from that table; D and trimming were computed from the DNA. The sample contains about 180,000 clones, about 68% of which appear only once. The sequenced sample was PBMCs. This clonotype was sampled from a female donor in good health and CMV-seronegative.

CDR3 in amino acids: CASRGTGTYGYTF. The CDR3 DNA sequence: TGTGCCAGCAGAGGGACAGGGACCTATGGCTACACCTTC. The chain uses TRBV6-5 and TRBJ1-2, with 9 bases that match TRBD1. V lost 6 bases, J lost 4 bases, and 3 bases stayed unmatched. Germline loops: CDR1 MNHEY, CDR2 SVGAGI. The CDR3 extends over 13 amino acids.